Each of the 9 T cell receptor beta chains below was sequenced from the same sample in a study of cytomegalovirus exposure and HLA in healthy donors. PCR amplification relied on 60 Vbeta primers (plus 13 Jbeta primers). Data came from immunoSEQ multiplex PCR; TCRdb stores just in-frame clones and leaves some out. The data show tens of thousands of clones, approximately 79% seen once. Input material: PBMCs. Receptors originate from a woman in her forties in good health and CMV-seropositive.

The V gene is TRBV30, the J gene TRBJ2-5; TRBD2 matches at 7 bases. Looked up from germline, CDR1 is GTSNPN and CDR2 is SVGIG (reference sequence). V gave up 1 base and J gave up 3 bases; unmatched junction bases: 2. The CDR3 consists of 13 residues. This CDR3 is CAWSGSGKETQYF. DNA for the CDR3: TGTGCCTGGAGTGGGAGCGGGAAAGAGACCCAGTACTTC.

The chain carries TRBV28 and TRBJ1-1; the D is unclear. From germline, CDR1 is MDHEN and CDR2 SYDVKM. CDR3 length equals 13 residues. Trimming shortened V by 4 bases and J by 0 bases, and 6 bases separated the two germline ends. In DNA, the CDR3 is TGTGCCAGCAGTTCGGGGATGAACACTGAAGCTTTCTTT. Translated, it gives CASSSGMNTEAFF.

The V call is TRBV27, the J call TRBJ1-2; TRBD1 might be the D (5 bases). Looked up from germline, CDR1 is MNHEY and CDR2 is SMNVEV (reference sequence). This CDR3 has 15 residues. The V gene lost 3 bases and the J gene lost 0 bases, with 11 bases spanning the gap. CDR3 sequence reads: CASSFQGQANYGYTF. The CDR3 nucleotides read TGTGCCAGCAGTTTCCAGGGTCAAGCTAACTATGGCTACACCTTC.

The V call is TRBV11-2, the J call TRBJ2-1; D is perhaps TRBD2 (5 bases). Germline V gene data show CDR1 as SGHAT and CDR2 as FQNNGV. The V gene lost 8 bases and the J gene lost 0 bases, with 17 bases spanning the gap. The CDR3 has 16 amino acids. DNA of the CDR3: TGTGCCAGCTCGGCGGGTAGCCGAAGCTCCTACAATGAGCAGTTCTTC. Translation: CASSAGSRSSYNEQFF.

The chain employs TRBV6-1 and TRBJ1-2, with 7 bases identical to TRBD1. CDR1 is MNHNS and CDR2 is SASEGT in the germline V gene. J gave up 4 bases and V 6 bases, and 8 bases lay outside the gene matches. CDR3 length: 14 amino acids. The CDR3 sequence: CASRGGQRLYGYTF. In DNA, the CDR3 is TGTGCCAGCAGGGGGGGACAGAGGCTCTATGGCTACACCTTC.

V usage is TRBV7-2 and J usage is TRBJ1-1, with a possible D match to TRBD1 (5 bases). This CDR3 spans 15 amino acids. Germline assignment: CDR1 SGHTA and CDR2 FQGNSA. Trimming left V 1 base short and J 1 base short, with 10 bases between. The CDR3 region is CASSLEHRRNTEAFF. DNA of the CDR3: TGTGCCAGCAGCTTAGAACACAGGCGGAACACTGAAGCTTTCTTT.

This chain joins TRBV30 and TRBJ1-3; D not certain. Trimming removed 3 bases from V and 0 bases from J, with 9 bases in between. CDR3 length: 14 amino acids. Germline assignment: CDR1 GTSNPN and CDR2 SVGIG (reference sequence). The CDR3 here is CAWRYSSSGNTIYF. The CDR3 region has the DNA TGTGCCTGGAGGTACAGTAGCTCTGGAAACACCATATATTTT.

The rearrangement joins TRBV2 to TRBJ1-3; a weak D match, TRBD1 (6 bases). Trimming shortened V by 0 bases and J by 5 bases, and 11 bases separated the two germline ends. Germline V gene sequence: CDR1 SNHLY, CDR2 FYNNEI. The CDR3 sequence is 15 residues long. The CDR3 nucleotides read TGTGCCAGCAGTGAAGCGGAGGGGGGGAGAAACACCATATATTTT. Translated: CASSEAEGGRNTIYF.

The chain links TRBV7-8 to TRBJ2-5; 9 bases map to TRBD2. The germline V gene encodes CDR1 SGHVS and CDR2 FQNEAQ. V gave up 2 bases and J gave up 5 bases; unmatched junction bases: 3. The CDR3 loop spans 14 amino acids. The CDR3 region is CASSLRLAGETQYF. DNA for the CDR3: TGTGCCAGCAGCTTACGTCTAGCGGGGGAGACCCAGTACTTC.